This TCR beta chain originates from a study of cytomegalovirus exposure and HLA in healthy donors (dated by TCRdb to the late 2010s). As for the study more broadly: According to an earlier analysis of 587 of the donors, 150 million to 200 million T cells yielded 90 million to 130 million unique TCR beta sequences and approximately 280 Gb of sequence data. To predict cytomegalovirus infection status, the study brought together high-throughput TCR immunosequencing, statistical association of individual TCRs with disease status, and machine learning. The study used immunosequencing to profile the T cell repertoires of 670 or so subjects and linked those repertoires to cytomegalovirus serostatus. Every repertoire in the discovery cohort had been generated on one and the same sequencing platform. In a later analysis, previously published TCR beta repertoires from 550 to 750 donors were re-analyzed and high-resolution HLA genotyping was added so that TCR occurrence patterns could be studied. Of the approximately 370 genotyped donors, less than 90% were placed in the genetic ancestry cluster associated with self-reported Caucasian donors. Because of strong linkage in the cohort, roughly five DR-DQ haplotypes were treated as single units for association and clustering. The number of typed donors differed by locus: roughly 629-640 for A, B, C, DRB1 and DQB1; about 520 for DQA1; around 580 for DPA1; and some 450 for DPB1. Donor age, sex, ethnicity and CMV serostatus were compiled alongside the repertoire data. Besides the first cohort of roughly 640 subjects, a separate validation cohort made up of over 95 different subjects was used. An earlier analysis of fewer than 700 of the donors applied high-throughput TCR beta sequencing to assess whether each TCR beta V gene segment acted as functional or pseudogenic. Class I and class II HLA loci were covered by the typing at four-digit resolution. The study was designed to test whether signatures of past pathogen exposure could be identified by cataloging public T cell receptors. Across some 400 genotyped donors of the cohort, an average of about 250,000 unique TCR beta nucleotide sequences per donor were sequenced, and approximately 17% of those sequences were non-productive. In a later genetic analysis, genome-wide SNP genotypes for about 65% of the 666 donors were used, and that subset was treated as a discovery cohort. Rather than using new phenotypic data, the later analysis identified candidate immune exposures from TCR beta sequences and from how often those sequences occurred across donors. About 280 gigabases of sequencing data and approximately 92 million unique TCR sequences made up an early release that covered over 550 HLA-typed donors. Findings and caveats that apply to the study as a whole: For the cohort, immune exposure information was limited to CMV serostatus. A later analysis reported that several top co-occurrence clusters appeared linked to parvovirus B19, influenza, CMV and Epstein-Barr virus. In a later analysis, TCR association rates were found to vary across HLA loci, with the most associated TCRs seen for DRB1 alleles and the fewest for HLA-C alleles. A later genetic analysis reported fewer N-insertions in productive TCRs among donors in an Asian-associated ancestry cluster than the roughly 700-donor mean. The presence/absence analyses assumed that sequencing depth was roughly uniform across donors, and that assumption may not be true. A later analysis associated 17,000 or so TCR beta sequences with specific HLA alleles at a false discovery rate of 0.05. Approximately 16 rarely observed V segments, including chromosome 9 orphons, were excluded from the earlier analysis of a few hundred of the donors because counts were too low. While some public TCRs were present in many individuals, most TCR sequences turned up only very rarely across donors. Correlated functional status among segregating V segments might be attributable to linkage disequilibrium, but an unknown experimental factor could not be ruled out. The authors suggested that the approach could potentially be extended to other disease states and immunological phenotypes. HLA typing was unavailable for some donors at each locus, so association tests used only the typed subset. In the study, some 180 TCR beta chains were listed as associated with cytomegalovirus. Three of the identified cytomegalovirus-associated TCR beta chains were confirmed in vitro to be specific for cytomegalovirus antigens. The classifier was reported to diagnose cytomegalovirus status with high specificity and sensitivity in both the original cohort and the validation cohort. The 87-base-pair reads could not distinguish some IMGT-functional V segments, including TRBV6-2 and TRBV6-3, so those segments were excluded. In an earlier analysis of around 600 of the donors, most TCR beta V segments were observed in productive rearrangements about 87% or about 30% of the time, broadly matching IMGT annotations. A cluster of highly shared sequence variants was judged likely to represent a technical artifact of the sequencing pipeline. Most CMV-associated TCR beta chains appeared to be HLA-restricted in a later analysis, and the HLA associations seemed to be driven largely by CMV exposure. V-gene and J-gene trimming of TCR beta chains was associated with a missense DCLRE1C variant in a later genetic analysis, and the association was replicated in an independent cohort. A further reported finding was that TCR beta sequences accurately predicted the HLA-A and HLA-B alleles for most subjects in the first cohort. In a later analysis, HLA-associated TCR beta chains were found to be more clonally expanded and to have lower generation probabilities than equally common non-associated chains. Assigning TCR associations to individual alleles was difficult when HLA alleles, especially DR and DQ, strongly co-occurred. The cohort was sequenced for TCR beta chains only, and without alpha or paired-chain data the features that could be detected were limited.

This clone was seen a handful of times. Its antigen remains unidentified. Base qualities are missing; no much larger clone stands one base away. The cohort was made up of 500 to 850 healthy bone marrow donors. Cohort members were all nominally healthy when sampled, although unrecorded immune exposures were likely present. The donor was CMV seronegative and belonged to the group of several hundred seronegative cohort members. Each donor provided a peripheral blood sample, and peripheral blood mononuclear cells were used for TCR beta sequencing. The Qiagen DNeasy Blood Extraction Kit was used to extract genomic DNA from the blood cell samples. At the junction V is shortened by 4 bases and J by 1 base, with 10 bases in between. Including the terminal cysteine and phenylalanine, the CDR3 comprises 14 residues. Just CDR3 DNA is preserved here, 42 bases in frame from base 1. The germline V gene encodes CDR1 LGHNA and CDR2 YSLEER.

The library was built by means of the immunoSEQ multiplex PCR assay. A mixture of 60 forward primers for TCR Vbeta segments and 13 reverse primers for TCR Jbeta segments was used in the multiplex PCR. A multiplex PCR assay on genomic DNA amplified the CDR3 region of rearranged TCR beta genes. On the Illumina HiSeq System, the amplified TCR beta libraries were sequenced as 87-base-pair reads. Processing in the source paper ran as follows. A later analysis counted tens of millions of unique TCR beta chains across the 550 to 700 repertoires, and some 11 million of these chains were shared by at least two donors. To remove PCR and sequencing errors, raw reads were error-corrected and collapsed into unique sequences using a nearest-neighbor algorithm that merged closely related sequences. CDR3 sequences were aligned to IMGT reference sequences to assign V, D and J gene segments. For a sequence to be retained, a match of at least six nucleotides was required to both a V gene segment and a J gene segment. Rearrangements were classified as productive when the CDR3 lacked stop codons and remained in frame with V and J, and all other rearrangements were classified as non-productive. Following IMGT convention, CDR3 was defined as the stretch from the second conserved V-encoded cysteine up to the conserved J-encoded phenylalanine. The earlier analysis of a few hundred of the donors excluded sequences that lacked an unambiguous match to a single V gene segment. In an earlier analysis of approximately 590 of the donors, V segments were called functional above 56.7% productive rearrangements and were called segregating when the between-donor standard deviation exceeded 5%. A statistical classification framework was built for diagnosing cytomegalovirus status from the catalog of TCR beta chain sequences. A later analysis assigned V and J genes by comparing TCR nucleotide sequences with IMGT/GENE-DB human TR gene sequences. In a later analysis, CDR3 sequences and most-parsimonious VDJ recombination scenarios were assigned using the TCRdist pipeline. In a later analysis, each TCR beta chain was defined by its CDR3 amino acid sequence together with its V-gene family, and reads without a unique V-gene family were excluded. To address suspected cross-contamination and a sequencing artifact, a later analysis removed roughly 640 highly shared, low-generation-probability nucleotide sequences. For each public chain, a later analysis derived a clonal expansion index from normalized ranks of inferred template counts within each repertoire. In a later analysis, generation probabilities were computed using a VDJ recombination model fitted to out-of-frame rearrangements, and the results were checked against IGoR. Hypergeometric tests were used in a later analysis to score TCR-TCR, TCR-HLA and TCR-CMV co-occurrence, with a repertoire-size bias correction applied to the TCR pairs. False discovery rates were estimated in a later analysis by permuting HLA or CMV assignments 20 times. A later analysis grouped co-occurring TCRs with DBSCAN, adding TCRdist sequence similarity when clustering within HLA-allele-positive subsets. Repertoires with fewer than 30,000 or more than 120,000 public chains were left out of co-occurrence clustering, as were about 5 repertoires with anomalous nucleotide sharing. TCRdb carries this immuneACCESS record with in-frame sequences only. Its versions omit some clonotypes, under half of them owing to an unresolved V gene in the studies checked, with the rest unexplained. Clone size and the V and J calls come from that table; the DNA yielded D and trimming. This sample comprises roughly 160,000 clones, 71% of them detected only once. The ten largest clones capture over 2.5% of the sample.

The receptor comes from a woman under 40 in good health and CMV-seronegative. The sequenced sample consisted of PBMCs. The chain was built from TRBV4-3 and TRBJ1-1; the D gene assignment is ambiguous. The sequenced DNA: TGCGCCAGCAGCCTTAGAAACGGGAACACTGAAGCTTTCTTT. Its coded protein is CASSLRNGNTEAFF.